Listed below are T cell receptor beta chains from one sample, sequenced in a study of OX40 agonist ivuxolimab in advanced cancers. Sequencing used immunoSEQ multiplex PCR; TCRdb keeps in-frame clones, though not all of them. The data hold about 70,000 clones, with over 85% observed a single time. Specimen: CD4+ or CD8+ T cells sorted from blood, collected in a trial of the OX40 agonist ivuxolimab. These receptor sequences come from an adult with an advanced solid tumor such as melanoma, head and neck, liver or kidney cancer. CDR3s include the opening cysteine and the closing phenylalanine or tryptophan. A D gene is named only where the DNA matches it firmly. The size of a clone is reported for some rows only, either as once, few or many, or as a class for expanded clones.

cdr3_length	j_call	v_call	clone_size	d_call	cdr3_nt	cdr3_aa
16	TRBJ2-3	TRBV5-1	.	.	TGCGCCAGCAGCCCGCCGCTAGAATCTAGCACAGATACGCAGTATTTT	CASSPPLESSTDTQYF
15	TRBJ1-5	TRBV6-5	.	.	TGTGCCAGCAGTTACTCGTATCCCCCCAATCAGCCCCAGCATTTT	CASSYSYPPNQPQHF
15	TRBJ2-3	TRBV30	.	.	TGTGCCTGGAGTGTATCAAGCGGGAGCACAGATACGCAGTATTTT	CAWSVSSGSTDTQYF
11	TRBJ1-4	TRBV20-1	.	.	TGCAGTGCTTCCTTACTCGGAAAACTGTTTTTT	CSASLLGKLFF
14	TRBJ1-3	TRBV6-5	.	.	TGTGCCAGCAGTTTTGGCACCTCTGGAAACACCATATATTTT	CASSFGTSGNTIYF
16	TRBJ2-7	TRBV5-4	.	TRBD2	TGTGCCAGCAGCAGGGGGGGCCTTACTAGCGGGGACGAGCAGTACTTC	CASSRGGLTSGDEQYF
14	TRBJ2-6	TRBV5-1	.	.	TGCGCCAGCAGCTCCGATTCCGGGGCCAACGTCCTGACTTTC	CASSSDSGANVLTF
15	TRBJ1-3	TRBV25-1	.	TRBD1	TGTGCCAGCGGACGACAGGGGGTGACTGGAAACACCATATATTTT	CASGRQGVTGNTIYF
14	TRBJ2-2	TRBV5-1	.	.	TGCGCCAGCAGCTTGGAAGCAGTCTCTGTGGAGCTGTTTTTT	CASSLEAVSVELFF
17	TRBJ2-1	TRBV11-2	.	TRBD2	TGTGCCAGCAGCATAACGGGAGGTCTAGCGGGCTACAATGAGCAGTTCTTC	CASSITGGLAGYNEQFF
13	TRBJ2-7	TRBV6-5	.	TRBD1	TGTGCCAGCAAAGGACAGGGAATCTACGAGCAGTACTTC	CASKGQGIYEQYF
15	TRBJ1-4	TRBV7-9	.	TRBD1	TGTGCCAGCAGCTCGCGCGGGACAGGGAATGAAAAACTGTTTTTT	CASSSRGTGNEKLFF
15	TRBJ1-5	TRBV19	.	TRBD1	TGTGCCAGTAGTCGGACAGGCGATAGCAATCAGCCCCAGCATTTT	CASSRTGDSNQPQHF
14	TRBJ2-1	TRBV5-6	.	TRBD2	TGTGCCAGCAGCTTATTCGGGAGGGGATATGAGCAGTTCTTC	CASSLFGRGYEQFF
16	TRBJ1-5	TRBV28	.	TRBD1	TGTGCCAGCAGTTTCTCAGACAGGGGGCGTATTCAGCCCCAGCATTTT	CASSFSDRGRIQPQHF
14	TRBJ2-2	TRBV5-1	.	.	TGCGCCAGCAGCTTGGGGGTACAAACCGGGGAGCTGTTTTTT	CASSLGVQTGELFF
16	TRBJ2-3	TRBV7-2	.	TRBD2	TGTGCCAGCAGCTTTTTAGCGGGAACGATTTCTGATACGCAGTATTTT	CASSFLAGTISDTQYF
15	TRBJ2-1	TRBV9	once	.	TGTGCCAGCAGCGCCGGACAAGTAGTGTCGAATGAGCAGTTCTTC	CASSAGQVVSNEQFF
15	TRBJ2-5	TRBV7-9	once	.	TGTGCCAGCAGCTTAGCGTCGGGTGTACAAGAGACCCAGTACTTC	CASSLASGVQETQYF
12	TRBJ1-2	TRBV6-5	.	.	TGTGCCAGCAGTTCGACAGACTATGGCTACACCTTC	CASSSTDYGYTF